A single sample is the source of the 30 T cell receptor beta chains below, sequenced in a study of CD8+ T cells in alopecia areata. cDNA prepared by RNA extraction and subsequent reverse transcription served as the template for sequencing. Sequenced by immunoSEQ multiplex PCR; TCRdb stores in-frame clones only, minus some. Found here are over 150,000 clones, roughly three fifths of them singletons; the top ten hold over 4%. Sequenced sample: CD8+ T cells sorted from blood. These TCRs come from a human donor in good health.

In its sample, this clone was seen once. The chain carries TRBV9 and TRBJ1-1; TRBD1 matches at 9 bases. The CDR3 has 14 residues. The germline V gene encodes CDR1 SGDLS and CDR2 YYNGEE. Trimming took 5 bases from V and 4 from J; bases not matched to a gene: 6. CDR3 DNA: TGTGCCAGCAGTGATAGACAGGGGGGCACTGAAGCTTTCTTT. It yields the protein CASSDRQGGTEAFF.

The chain combines TRBV19 with TRBJ2-5; a possible D gene is TRBD1 (6 bases). The J call may not be correct, given that the DNA end is closer to TRBJ2-7. Germline V gene lookup returns CDR1 LNHDA and CDR2 SQIVND (reference sequence). The length of the CDR3 is 15 residues. CDR3 amino acids: CASSMDSRISYEQYF. DNA for the CDR3: TGTGCCAGTAGTATGGACAGCCGTATCTCCTACGAGCAGTACTTC.

This sequence joins TRBV15 and TRBJ2-3, with 11 nucleotides matching TRBD2. This CDR3 contains 19 residues. Germline V lookup: CDR1 LNHNV, CDR2 YYDKDF (reference sequence). V lost 4 bases, J lost 0 bases, and 12 bases stayed unmatched. The CDR3 sequence: CATSTPPRLAGGSTDTQYF. CDR3 nucleotides: TGTGCCACCAGCACGCCCCCCAGGCTAGCGGGGGGTAGCACAGATACGCAGTATTTT.

CDR3 in amino acids: CASSYGPDSEQFF. As DNA, the CDR3 is TGTGCCAGCAGTTACGGCCCGGACAGTGAGCAGTTCTTC. J is TRBJ2-1 and V is TRBV6-5; the D gene is possibly TRBD1 (6 bases). Between the trimmed V and J ends, which lost 2 bases and 9 bases, there was a span of 11 bases. The length of the CDR3 is 13 residues. From germline, CDR1 is MNHEY and CDR2 SVGAGI.

Note on this clone: Other DNA sequences within the sample encode an identical CDR3. The chain recombines TRBV29-1 with TRBJ2-7; maybe TRBD1 (6 bases). The germline V gene encodes CDR1 SQVTM and CDR2 ANQGSEA. Trimming removed 7 bases from V and 0 bases from J, with 13 bases in between. The length of the CDR3 is 13 residues. CDR3 coding DNA: TGCAGCGCTAGGACAGTATCCTCCTACGAGCAGTACTTC. As protein: CSARTVSSYEQYF.

This chain joins TRBV7-9 and TRBJ1-2, with TRBD1 identical over 10 bases. The germline CDR1 and CDR2 sequences are SEHNR and FQNEAQ (reference sequence). V gave up 5 bases and J gave up 7 bases; unmatched junction bases: 7. This CDR3 is built from 14 residues. DNA for the CDR3: TGTGCCAGCAGCGTACCGACAGGGGGCTCTGGCTACACCTTC. This encodes CASSVPTGGSGYTF.

This chain links TRBV5-1 with TRBJ2-2; the D call may be TRBD1 or TRBD2 (5 bases each). The CDR3 has 15 residues. The V and J ends lost 0 bases and 5 bases respectively, with 11 bases between them. Looked up from germline, CDR1 is SGHRS and CDR2 is YFSETQ. The CDR3 protein is CASSLAPGRTGELFF. The CDR3 nucleotides are TGCGCCAGCAGCTTGGCCCCGGGACGGACCGGGGAGCTGTTTTTT.

The rearrangement joins TRBV9 to TRBJ1-1; D is perhaps TRBD1 (5 bases). CDR1 and CDR2 (germline): SGDLS, YYNGEE. V was pared by 3 bases and J by 1 base, with 10 bases between. The CDR3 has 14 residues. CDR3: CASSGTQGNTEAFF. In DNA, the CDR3 is TGTGCCAGCAGCGGAACTCAGGGGAACACTGAAGCTTTCTTT.

This clone was seen only a few times. This rearrangement joins TRBV25-1 to TRBJ2-5; possibly TRBD2 for D (5 bases). Trimming took off 4 bases at V and 1 base at J, with 10 bases between the two ends. Germline CDR1 and CDR2: MGHDK and SYGVNS. The CDR3 runs 14 residues. The CDR3: CASSGPGSQETQYF. The CDR3 DNA reads as TGTGCCAGCAGTGGACCGGGGAGCCAAGAGACCCAGTACTTC.

The chain recombines TRBV7-9 with TRBJ2-1, with D possibly matching TRBD2 (5 bases). The CDR3 has 12 residues. Germline-derived CDR1 and CDR2 are SEHNR and FQNEAQ (reference sequence). CDR3: CADRGGGNEQFF. CDR3 nucleotides: TGTGCGGATCGTGGAGGTGGCAATGAGCAGTTCTTC.

Only a few counts were recorded for this clone. The rearrangement uses TRBV29-1 and TRBJ1-2, with D unclear. Germline lookup yields CDR1 SQVTM and CDR2 ANQGSEA. V lost 1 base, J lost 7 bases, and 10 bases lay in between. The CDR3 extends over 12 amino acids. In nucleotides, the CDR3 is TGCAGCGTTGAAGGCAGTATGGTTGGCTACACCTTC. Its translation: CSVEGSMVGYTF.

This clone has more than one count but fewer than ten. This chain uses TRBV29-1 with TRBJ2-4; D is perhaps TRBD2 (6 bases). Germline values: CDR1 SQVTM, CDR2 ANQGSEA. The length of the CDR3 is 11 residues. V was clipped by 6 bases and J by 9 bases, with 12 bases between them. The CDR3 nucleotides are TGCAGCGTGGAGGAGGGCCCCATTCAGTACTTC. This encodes CSVEEGPIQYF.

This rearrangement joins TRBV9 to TRBJ2-5; D is undetermined. The J call is in doubt because the DNA end fits TRBJ2-7 better. Germline-derived CDR1 and CDR2 are SGDLS and YYNGEE. The CDR3 sequence is 14 residues long. Written as DNA, the CDR3 is TGTGCCAGCAGCGTCGAGGCAGAGTCCTACGAGCAGTACTTC. This codes for CASSVEAESYEQYF.

The J gene is TRBJ2-1, the V gene TRBV13, with 10 positions matching TRBD2. The CDR3 length is 16 residues. CDR1 PRHDT and CDR2 FYEKMQ come from the germline V gene (reference sequence). V lost 5 bases and J lost 5; bases outside the gene matches: 9. CDR3 residues: CASSTPGTSANNEQFF. The CDR3 region has the DNA TGTGCCAGCAGCACCCCCGGGACTAGCGCCAACAATGAGCAGTTCTTC. Full variable domain (remainder filled in from reference TRBV13 and TRBJ2-1): AAGVIQSPRHLIKEKRETATLKCYPIPRHDTVYWYQQGPGQDPQFLISFYEKMQSDKGSIPDRFSAQQFSDYHSELNMSSLELGDSALYFCASSTPGTSANNEQFFGPGTRLTVL.

V gene TRBV5-1 combines with J gene TRBJ1-1; the D is unclear. This CDR3 contains 14 residues. Germline V gene data show CDR1 as SGHRS and CDR2 as YFSETQ. Deletions cut 3 bases from V and 1 base from J, with 10 bases between. CDR3 in amino acids: CASSSPLQNTEAFF. For the CDR3, the DNA is TGCGCCAGCAGCTCCCCGCTGCAGAACACTGAAGCTTTCTTT.

This chain connects TRBV7-2 to TRBJ2-1; 10 positions match TRBD2. With V trimmed by 1 base and J by 8 bases, 8 bases remained unmatched. Germline CDR1 SGHTA, CDR2 FQGNSA. The CDR3 has 16 amino acids. CDR3 sequence reads: CASSLESGGARDEQFF. The CDR3 nucleotides are TGTGCCAGCAGCTTAGAAAGCGGGGGGGCTCGGGATGAGCAGTTCTTC. The variable domain in full, completed from reference TRBV7-2 and TRBJ2-1, reads GAGVSQSPSNKVTEKGKDVELRCDPISGHTALYWYRQSLGQGLEFLIYFQGNSAPDKSGLPSDRFSAERTGGSVSTLTIQRTQQEDSAVYLCASSLESGGARDEQFFGPGTRLTVL.

This clone was seen only a few times. The J gene is TRBJ2-3, the V gene TRBV29-1; the match to TRBD2 covers 13 bases. V was clipped by 6 bases and J by 2 bases; unmatched bases: 5. The CDR3 spans 15 residues. From germline, CDR1 is SQVTM and CDR2 ANQGSEA. The CDR3 here is CSVMTSGGITDTQYF. DNA of the CDR3: TGCAGCGTCATGACTAGCGGGGGGATCACAGATACGCAGTATTTT.

A few counts support this clone. The gene calls are TRBV10-2 and TRBJ1-6, with a tentative D call TRBD1 (5 bases). There are 13 residues in the CDR3. V shed 3 bases and J shed 7 bases, with 7 bases lying between them. The germline gives CDR1 WSHSY, CDR2 SAAADI. The CDR3 sequence: CASSDRDNSPLHF. The CDR3 DNA reads as TGCGCCAGCAGTGACAGGGACAATTCACCCCTCCACTTT.

The rearrangement joins TRBV11-2 to TRBJ1-1, with unresolved D. Trimming left V 5 bases short and J 2 bases short, with 12 bases between. This CDR3 comprises 14 residues. CDR1 is SGHAT, CDR2 FQNNGV, per germline. CDR3 sequence (DNA): TGTGCCAGCAGCCCCCTCTGGGGAAACACTGAAGCTTTCTTT. As protein: CASSPLWGNTEAFF.

V is TRBV5-1 and J is TRBJ2-7, with D possibly being TRBD1 (5 bases). The CDR3 is 12 residues long. Germline V gene sequence: CDR1 SGHRS, CDR2 YFSETQ. Trimming shortened V by 4 bases and J by 3 bases, and 8 bases separated the two germline ends. The CDR3: CASSEDNYEQYF. The DNA of the CDR3 is TGCGCCAGCAGCGAGGACAACTACGAGCAGTACTTC.

V gene TRBV27 combines with J gene TRBJ1-6; D gene uncertain. Trimming pared 5 bases from V and 10 bases from J, leaving 9 bases between. Germline V lookup: CDR1 MNHEY, CDR2 SMNVEV (reference sequence). The CDR3 totals 12 residues. For the CDR3, the DNA is TGTGCCAGCAGTAACATCCGGTCACCCCTCCACTTT. It encodes CASSNIRSPLHF.

The gene calls are TRBV11-2 and TRBJ2-3; no reliable D call. The CDR3 has 13 residues. The V end lost 2 bases, the J end lost 2 bases, and 5 bases lay between the germline ends. Germline lookup yields CDR1 SGHAT and CDR2 FQNNGV. Here the CDR3 DNA reads TGTGCCAGCAGCTTAAAGTCCACAGATACGCAGTATTTT. Protein product: CASSLKSTDTQYF. The full variable domain, completed using reference TRBV11-2 and TRBJ2-3, is EAGVAQSPRYKIIEKRQSVAFWCNPISGHATLYWYQQILGQGPKLLIQFQNNGVVDDSQLPKDRFSAERLKGVDSTLKIQPAKLEDSAVYLCASSLKSTDTQYFGPGTRLTVL.

The chain carries TRBV29-1 and TRBJ1-1, with a tentative D call TRBD1 (6 bases). Germline V lookup: CDR1 SQVTM, CDR2 ANQGSEA. The V end lost 5 bases, the J end lost 0 bases, and 13 bases lay between the germline ends. This CDR3 region has 14 residues. As DNA, the CDR3 is TGCAGCGTTAGGGAGGGGGGTATGAACACTGAAGCTTTCTTT. It codes for CSVREGGMNTEAFF.

This chain joins TRBV7-9 and TRBJ2-3; D is unresolved. Trimming took 5 bases from V and 6 from J, leaving 9 bases between them. The CDR3 length is 12 residues. Germline V gives CDR1 SEHNR, CDR2 FQNEAQ (reference sequence). DNA for the CDR3: TGTGCCAGCAGCCTCGCGAAGGATACGCAGTATTTT. This translates into CASSLAKDTQYF.

In its sample, this clone was seen a few times. This chain links TRBV7-6 with TRBJ1-5; TRBD1 might be the D (5 bases). CDR1 and CDR2 from the germline V gene are SGHVS and FNYEAQ. The CDR3 has 13 residues. V was shortened by 6 bases and J by 2 bases, with 8 bases between the two germline ends. CDR3 amino acids: CASSRGGNQPQHF. CDR3 DNA: TGTGCCAGCAGTCGGGGCGGCAATCAGCCCCAGCATTTT.

This clone was counted only a few times. CDR3 residues: CAILDGDIYTDTQYF. The DNA of the CDR3 is TGTGCCATCCTCGACGGGGACATATACACAGATACGCAGTATTTT. The rearrangement links TRBV10-3 to TRBJ2-3; perhaps TRBD1 as D (6 bases). Germline V gene sequence: CDR1 ENHRY, CDR2 SYGVKD. Trimming took off 8 bases at V and 2 bases at J, with 17 bases between the two ends. This CDR3 has 15 amino acids.

The chain is built from TRBV29-1 and TRBJ1-2; 8 bases map to TRBD1. Per the germline V gene, CDR1 is SQVTM and CDR2 is ANQGSEA. The CDR3 has 15 residues. With 3 bases clipped from V and 4 bases from J, the junction kept 10 bases outside the gene matches. CDR3 bases: TGCAGCGTTGAGATGGGCAGGGGGCGATTCTATGGCTACACCTTC. It yields the protein CSVEMGRGRFYGYTF.

The rearrangement uses TRBV4-1 and TRBJ2-5, with 14 bases matching TRBD2. Germline trimming cut 2 bases from V and 3 bases from J; bases unmatched to any gene: 8. The CDR3 spans 18 residues. Germline V gene sequence: CDR1 MGHRA, CDR2 YSYEKL. The chain's CDR3 is CASSQSKTSGGAEETQYF. For the CDR3, the DNA is TGCGCCAGCAGCCAAAGTAAGACTAGCGGGGGGGCTGAAGAGACCCAGTACTTC.

A single count supports this clone. The J gene is TRBJ1-1, the V gene TRBV5-6; D is ambiguous. Trimming took 0 bases from V and 8 from J, leaving 8 bases between them. The germline V gene encodes CDR1 SGHDT and CDR2 YYEEEE. The length of the CDR3 is 12 residues. The CDR3 DNA reads as TGTGCCAGCAGCTTGGCCCTCCAGGAAGCTTTCTTT. This codes for CASSLALQEAFF.

In its sample, this clone was seen a few times. The chain couples TRBV19 to TRBJ2-7; D call uncertain. The CDR3 contains 13 residues. CDR1 and CDR2 (germline): LNHDA, SQIVND (reference sequence). V dropped 7 bases and J dropped 0 bases, with 10 bases sitting between them. The CDR3 here is CASTLGSSYEQYF. CDR3 nucleotide sequence: TGTGCCAGTACCCTAGGATCCTCCTACGAGCAGTACTTC.